The 16 T cell receptor beta chains reported below all come from one sample, sequenced in a study of blood T cell repertoires in COVID-19. The table came from immunoSEQ multiplex PCR; TCRdb's copy has only in-frame clones and leaves some out. The sample yields 200,000 to 250,000 clones, more than 80% seen once. Material for sequencing was peripheral blood. The receptor source for this set is a man under 40 who had recovered from COVID-19.

The V call is TRBV6-5, the J call TRBJ2-5; 7 bases fit TRBD1. The V gene's germline CDR1 is MNHEY and CDR2 SVGAGI. The CDR3 is 15 amino acids. With V trimmed by 4 bases and J by 4 bases, 9 bases remained unmatched. The DNA of the CDR3 is TGTGCCAGCAGTTCGAGGGGGCTGGGTTTAGAGACCCAGTACTTC. Protein sequence: CASSSRGLGLETQYF.

The chain combines TRBV27 with TRBJ1-5; 10 bases map to TRBD1. V gave up 5 bases and J gave up 7 bases; unmatched junction bases: 11. The CDR3 has 16 residues. Germline loops: CDR1 MNHEY, CDR2 SMNVEV (reference sequence). CDR3 sequence reads: CASSRGTGALGQPQHF. The CDR3 nucleotides are TGTGCCAGCAGTCGCGGGACAGGGGCTCTCGGCCAGCCCCAGCATTTT.

This clone was seen a few times. V gene TRBV4-2 combines with J gene TRBJ2-1; tentative D call: TRBD2 (6 bases). V was trimmed by 2 bases and J by 7 bases, leaving 15 bases between them. Germline loops: CDR1 LGHNA, CDR2 YNFKEQ. The CDR3 consists of 15 residues. The CDR3 region is CASSQLLPGENEQFF. The CDR3 coding sequence is TGTGCCAGCAGCCAACTCTTGCCGGGGGAGAATGAGCAGTTCTTC.

This chain connects TRBV29-1 to TRBJ2-1; D unresolved. V lost 0 bases, J lost 10 bases, and 13 bases lay in between. Looked up from germline, CDR1 is SQVTM and CDR2 is ANQGSEA. This CDR3 comprises 13 residues. The CDR3: CSVEDETSREQFF. The CDR3 DNA follows: TGCAGCGTTGAAGACGAAACAAGCAGGGAGCAGTTCTTC.

The chain recombines TRBV2 with TRBJ1-6, with D tentatively TRBD1 (6 bases). This CDR3 spans 13 amino acids. Germline V gene sequence: CDR1 SNHLY, CDR2 FYNNEI. Between the trimmed V and J ends, which lost 7 bases and 6 bases, there was a span of 10 bases. The CDR3 protein is CASIQDSNSPLHF. The DNA of the CDR3 is TGTGCCAGCATTCAGGACAGTAATTCACCCCTCCACTTT.

In its sample, this clone was seen once. Other DNA sequences of this sample code for an identical CDR3. The chain couples TRBV5-1 to TRBJ2-7; 8 bases agree with TRBD1. Germline CDR1 SGHRS, CDR2 YFSETQ. The CDR3 totals 14 residues. The J segment lost 2 bases and the V segment lost 2 bases, leaving 3 bases of the junction unmatched. The CDR3 loop is CASSLGTGAYEQYF. CDR3 DNA sequence: TGCGCCAGCAGCTTAGGGACAGGAGCCTACGAGCAGTACTTC.

The chain links TRBV7-6 to TRBJ2-1; TRBD2 matches at 13 bases. The germline V gene has CDR1 SGHVS and CDR2 FNYEAQ. This CDR3 region has 17 residues. J gave up 6 bases and V 5 bases, and 10 bases lay outside the gene matches. This CDR3 reads CASSMGPGLAGANEQFF. DNA of the CDR3: TGTGCCAGCAGCATGGGACCTGGACTAGCGGGGGCCAATGAGCAGTTCTTC.

Turning to this clone: An end of the junction differs from the germline gene, which may be a read error. V is TRBV5-6 and J is TRBJ1-3; 8 bases align to TRBD1. Germline assignment: CDR1 SGHDT and CDR2 YYEEEE. CDR3 size: 16 residues. CDR3 bases: TGTGCCAGCAGCTTGGCAGTGACAGGGGCTGGGAACACCATATATTTT. Encoded protein: CASSLAVTGAGNTIYF.

The CDR3 sequence: CASSPPRDSYGYTF. The CDR3 DNA follows: TGTGCCAGCTCACCACCCCGGGACAGCTATGGCTACACCTTC. This sequence joins TRBV18 and TRBJ1-2; TRBD1 agrees at 7 bases. This CDR3 comprises 14 residues. The germline gives CDR1 KGHSH, CDR2 LQKENI. After removal of 0 bases from V and 4 bases from J, the junction contained 2 bases not matched to a gene.

The rearrangement links TRBV27 to TRBJ1-6; D gene ambiguous. Trimming removed 5 bases at V and 0 bases at J, with 17 bases between. The CDR3 runs to 18 residues. Germline values: CDR1 MNHEY, CDR2 SMNVEV (reference sequence). In DNA form, the CDR3 reads TGTGCCAGCAGTCGGGCCTTGAGGGAGCGCTCCTATAATTCACCCCTCCACTTT. Protein: CASSRALRERSYNSPLHF.

CDR3 sequence reads: CASSPRRPATLIYEQYF. DNA for the CDR3: TGTGCCAGCAGCCCCCGGCGGCCTGCAACCCTAATCTACGAGCAGTACTTC. The gene calls are TRBV27 and TRBJ2-7; D is ambiguous. CDR3 length: 17 amino acids. Looked up from germline, CDR1 is MNHEY and CDR2 is SMNVEV (reference sequence). Trimming cost V 6 bases and J 3 bases, with 24 bases left between them.

The gene calls are TRBV2 and TRBJ2-3, with TRBD2 matching over 10 bases. This CDR3 contains 16 residues. Germline V CDR1 and CDR2: SNHLY, FYNNEI. V lost 4 bases and J lost 3; bases outside the gene matches: 7. Here the CDR3 reads CASSVGASGGTDTQYF. CDR3 DNA sequence: TGTGCCAGCAGTGTAGGAGCTAGCGGGGGAACAGATACGCAGTATTTT. The variable domain in full, completed from reference TRBV2 and TRBJ2-3, reads EPEVTQTPSHQVTQMGQEVILRCVPISNHLYFYWYRQILGQKVEFLVSFYNNEISEKSEIFDDQFSVERPDGSNFTLKIRSTKLEDSAMYFCASSVGASGGTDTQYFGPGTRLTVL.

The rearrangement joins TRBV2 to TRBJ2-3, with 8 bases aligning to TRBD2. The CDR3 runs to 14 residues. Germline CDR1 SNHLY, CDR2 FYNNEI. The V gene end was trimmed by 5 bases and the J gene end by 1 base; junction bases not matched to a gene: 2. In DNA form, the CDR3 reads TGTGCCAGCAGTTATAGCGGGGGCACAGATACGCAGTATTTT. It yields the protein CASSYSGGTDTQYF.

The CDR3 is CASSVRQGRGEKLFF. The CDR3 region has the DNA TGCGCCAGCAGCGTCCGACAGGGCAGGGGTGAAAAACTGTTTTTT. The chain couples TRBV5-1 to TRBJ1-4, with TRBD1 identical over 7 bases. The junction had 10 bases not matched to a gene; V was cut back by 4 bases and J by 7 bases. CDR1 SGHRS and CDR2 YFSETQ come from the germline V gene. CDR3 length: 15 residues.

The chain uses TRBV5-1 and TRBJ2-5, with D uncertain. Per germline, CDR1 SGHRS and CDR2 YFSETQ. This CDR3 is 13 amino acids long. V gave up 3 bases and J gave up 3 bases, with 9 bases separating them. The CDR3 sequence is CASSSSLEETQYF. CDR3 coding DNA: TGCGCCAGCAGCTCCTCCCTAGAAGAGACCCAGTACTTC.

The chain has TRBV6-6 and TRBJ1-5; 7 bases are shared with TRBD1. J was trimmed by 3 bases and V by 5 bases; bases with no gene match: 10. The CDR3 contains 16 residues. Germline CDR1 and CDR2: MNHNY and SVGAGI (reference sequence). The CDR3 reads CASSLIQGPSNQPQHF. Here the CDR3 DNA reads TGTGCCAGCAGTCTAATACAGGGGCCCTCCAATCAGCCCCAGCATTTT.